Here is one T cell receptor (beta chain) with its context. As for the donors, each was a healthy bone marrow donor. This sample is part of a study of cytomegalovirus exposure and HLA in healthy donors. The PCR had 60 Vbeta and 13 Jbeta primers. Measured with immunoSEQ multiplex PCR; TCRdb has only the in-frame clones, and not every one. The sample has roughly 98,000 clones; approximately 75% are singletons. CDR1 and CDR2 from the germline V gene are MNHEY and SMNVEV (reference sequence). The CDR3 is made up of 15 amino acids. Trimming took 4 bases from V and 5 from J; bases not matched to a gene: 11. The receptor was isolated from a female donor in good health and CMV-seropositive. V and J are TRBV27 and TRBJ2-7; 7 nucleotides agree with TRBD2. Sequenced: PBMCs. The CDR3 region is CASSSSAWGGDEQYF. For the CDR3, the DNA is TGTGCCAGCAGTTCCTCCGCGTGGGGGGGGGACGAGCAGTACTTC.